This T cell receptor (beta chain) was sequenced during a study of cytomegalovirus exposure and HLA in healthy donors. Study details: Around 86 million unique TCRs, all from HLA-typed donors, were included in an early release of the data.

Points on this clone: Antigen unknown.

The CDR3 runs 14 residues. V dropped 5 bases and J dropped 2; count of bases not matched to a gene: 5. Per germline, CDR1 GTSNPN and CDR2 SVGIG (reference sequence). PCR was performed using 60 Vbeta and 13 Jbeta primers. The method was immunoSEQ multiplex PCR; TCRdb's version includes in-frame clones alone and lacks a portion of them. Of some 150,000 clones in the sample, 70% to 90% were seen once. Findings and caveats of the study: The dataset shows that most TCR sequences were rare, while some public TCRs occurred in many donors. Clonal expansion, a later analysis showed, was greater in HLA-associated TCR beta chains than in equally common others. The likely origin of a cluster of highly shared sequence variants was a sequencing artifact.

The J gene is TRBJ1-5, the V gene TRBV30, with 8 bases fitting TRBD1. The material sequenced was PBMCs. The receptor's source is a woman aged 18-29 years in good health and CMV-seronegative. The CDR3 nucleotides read TGTGCCTGGGGGACAGGCAAGGGCAATCAGCCCCAGCATTTT. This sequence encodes CAWGTGKGNQPQHF. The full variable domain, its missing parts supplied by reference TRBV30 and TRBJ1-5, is SQTIHQWPATLVQPVGSPLSLECTVEGTSNPNLYWYRQAAGRGLQLLFYSVGIGQISSEVPQNLSASRPQDRQFILSSKKLLLSDSGFYLCAWGTGKGNQPQHFGDGTRLSIL.